Sequencing of this TCR beta chain was carried out in a study of blood T cell repertoires in COVID-19. Here immunoSEQ multiplex PCR was the method, and the copy in TCRdb shows in-frame clones only, minus some. Here the sample spans around 200,000 clones, roughly nine tenths being singletons. From germline, CDR1 is SGHRS and CDR2 YFSETQ. The CDR3 has 15 residues. V was pared by 0 bases and J by 1 base, with 3 bases of the junction left unmatched. The V call is TRBV5-1, the J call TRBJ2-7, with 8 bases aligning to TRBD1. The TCR originated in a man in his 70s with active or convalescent COVID-19. Sequenced material: peripheral blood. The CDR3 sequence: CASSLGTGRSYEQYF. The CDR3 nucleotides read TGCGCCAGCAGCTTGGGGACAGGGAGATCCTACGAGCAGTACTTC.